Ten or more counts support the clone carrying this TCR beta chain. The target antigen is unknown. Isolation of PBMCs was performed on 10 ml fresh peripheral blood. RNA transcripts provided the source from which TCR beta CDR3 regions were amplified. Researchers ran a first-round RT-PCR on the TCR CDR3 using the HTBI primer set. From the multiplex PCR reads, TCRdb called clonotypes with MiXCR, one entry per CDR3 protein. The profile covers over 250,000 distinct CDR3 sequences, with 20% to 30% appearing a single time and approximately 30% taken by the ten largest. The sample comes from a study of T cells in Graves' hyperthyroidism and ophthalmopathy. Points from the study as a whole: The model made its ophthalmopathy prediction, and onset followed a median approximately 6 months later.

The V gene's germline CDR1 is MNHNS and CDR2 SASEGT. Trimming pared 3 bases from V and 1 base from J, leaving 6 bases between. There are 13 residues in the CDR3. Sequenced sample: blood. The clonotype originates from a man between 40 and 49 years old with Graves' hyperthyroidism that later progressed to Graves' ophthalmopathy. The gene calls are TRBV6-1 and TRBJ1-1; TRBD1 is a possible D gene (6 bases). The DNA of the CDR3 is TGTGCCAGCAGTGACAGGGGGAACACTGAAGCTTTCTTT. It encodes CASSDRGNTEAFF.